This is a list of T cell receptor beta chains from one sample in a study of shared clonotypes between healthy human individuals. Method: immunoSEQ multiplex PCR; TCRdb's copy keeps in-frame clones and lacks some. The sample shows nearly 2 million clones, roughly 95% of them seen only once. The sample comprised naive CD8+ T cells sorted from blood. The receptors here all came from a man between 18 and 35 years old in good health. The CDR3 runs from the conserved cysteine through the conserved F or W. The D gene is left open where the match is weak. The size field is filled for only some rows; it gives once, few, many or a size class.

TRBV7-8,TRBJ1-4,17,.,.,TGTGCCAGCAGCTCCCCTCGGACGGACGCAACTAATGAAAAACTGTTTTTT,CASSSPRTDATNEKLFF
TRBV7-6,TRBJ2-5,16,.,.,TGTGCCAGCAGCTTCTCCTCAACTGACGGGACCCAGACCCAGTACTTC,CASSFSSTDGTQTQYF
TRBV4-1,TRBJ1-2,14,.,.,TGCGCCAGCAGCGCCTTGTCTCCGACCGGGGGCTACACCTTC,CASSALSPTGGYTF
TRBV7-9,TRBJ2-3,14,.,TRBD2,TGTGCCAGCAGCGGGGGGGATAGCACAGATACGCAGTATTTT,CASSGGDSTDTQYF
TRBV27,TRBJ2-5,15,.,TRBD1,TGTGCCAGCAGTTCGGGGACAGGGGGCGGAGAGACCCAGTACTTC,CASSSGTGGGETQYF
TRBV7-9,TRBJ1-1,14,few,TRBD1,TGTGCCAGCAGACCTAGGACAGGGAACACTGAAGCTTTCTTT,CASRPRTGNTEAFF
TRBV5-4,TRBJ2-1,15,.,TRBD1,TGTGCCAGCAGTCTCCAGGGGGCCCCTTACAATGAGCAGTTCTTC,CASSLQGAPYNEQFF
TRBV29-1,TRBJ2-7,12,.,TRBD2,TGCAGCGTTGTCGGGGACTACTACGAGCAGTACTTC,CSVVGDYYEQYF
TRBV6-5,TRBJ1-1,14,.,.,TGTGCCAGCAGCGAGACAGAGATGAACACTGAAGCTTTCTTT,CASSETEMNTEAFF
TRBV6-5,TRBJ1-4,14,.,.,TGTGCCAGCAGGTTATATAACGAGGGGGAAAAACTGTTTTTT,CASRLYNEGEKLFF
TRBV19,TRBJ2-7,14,.,.,TGTGCCAGTAGTGCTCGGGACGGACCCTACGAGCAGTACTTC,CASSARDGPYEQYF
TRBV27,TRBJ2-5,15,.,TRBD1,TGTGCCAGCAGTTTAGGGGACAGGGGGCTTGAGGCCCAGTACTTC,CASSLGDRGLEAQYF
TRBV27,TRBJ2-4,16,.,.,TGTGCCAGCAGTTTAGACGCAGTTCTAGCCAAAAACATTCAGTACTTC,CASSLDAVLAKNIQYF